This passage covers 2 T cell receptor beta chains from one sample sequenced in a study of shared clonotypes between healthy human individuals. The assay was immunoSEQ multiplex PCR, and TCRdb's table has in-frame clones only and misses some. The data hold about 2 million clones, with 90% to 95% observed a single time. The sample was naive CD4+ T cells sorted from blood. Stated subset: CD45RA+ positively selected. The receptors come from a man aged 18 to 35 in good health.

The CDR3: CASSLDLHNEQFF. CDR3 DNA sequence: TGTGCCAGCAGCTTAGATCTACACAATGAGCAGTTCTTC. The chain has TRBV11-2 and TRBJ2-1; no firm D call. CDR3 length equals 13 residues. V lost 0 bases and J 5 bases, leaving 5 bases between the germline ends. Germline-derived CDR1 and CDR2 are SGHAT and FQNNGV.

The chain employs TRBV25-1 and TRBJ2-5; 7 positions agree with TRBD1. Germline V lookup: CDR1 MGHDK, CDR2 SYGVNS. Trimming took 5 bases from V and 10 from J; bases not matched to a gene: 16. This CDR3 has 15 residues. The CDR3 loop reads CASSPHRGERGVQYF. The CDR3 nucleotides read TGTGCCAGCAGTCCGCACAGGGGAGAGAGAGGGGTCCAGTACTTC.